This T cell receptor (beta chain) was recorded in a study of early T cells in non-severe SARS-CoV-2 infection. Study at large: Sequencing of unsorted whole blood was done on bulk RNA, leaving chains unpaired.

CDR1 and CDR2 (germline): SGHRS, YFSETQ. Germline trimming cut 1 base from V and 2 bases from J; bases unmatched to any gene: 3. The CDR3 has 15 residues. TCRdb reanalysed the 5' RACE reads using MiXCR and keeps one entry per CDR3 protein. The sample has about 39,000 distinct CDR3 sequences, nearly 7.5% seen once. There are many counts of this clonotype. The sample comprised whole blood. V gene TRBV5-1 combines with J gene TRBJ2-7, with 10 positions matching TRBD2. The source of this sequence is an adult who was a healthcare worker with PCR-confirmed SARS-CoV-2 infection or an uninfected control (not recorded which). The CDR3 sequence: CASSLLAGGPYEQYF. The CDR3 DNA reads as TGCGCCAGCAGCTTGTTAGCGGGGGGACCCTACGAGCAGTACTTC.